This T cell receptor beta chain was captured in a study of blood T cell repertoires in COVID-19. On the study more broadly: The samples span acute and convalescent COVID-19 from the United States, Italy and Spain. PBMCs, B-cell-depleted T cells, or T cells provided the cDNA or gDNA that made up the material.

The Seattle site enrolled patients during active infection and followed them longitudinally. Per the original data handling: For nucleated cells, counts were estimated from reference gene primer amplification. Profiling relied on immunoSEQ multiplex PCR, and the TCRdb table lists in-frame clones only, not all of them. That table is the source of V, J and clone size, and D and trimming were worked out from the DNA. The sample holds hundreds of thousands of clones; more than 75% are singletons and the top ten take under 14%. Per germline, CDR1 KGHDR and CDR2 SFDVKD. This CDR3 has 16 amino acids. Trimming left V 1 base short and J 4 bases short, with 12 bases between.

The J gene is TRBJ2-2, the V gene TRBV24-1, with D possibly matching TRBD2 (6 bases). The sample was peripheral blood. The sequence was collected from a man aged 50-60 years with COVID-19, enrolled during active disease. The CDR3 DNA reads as TGTGCCACCAGTGATTTAGGGAAGGAGGGCACCGGGGAGCTGTTTTTT. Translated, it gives CATSDLGKEGTGELFF.